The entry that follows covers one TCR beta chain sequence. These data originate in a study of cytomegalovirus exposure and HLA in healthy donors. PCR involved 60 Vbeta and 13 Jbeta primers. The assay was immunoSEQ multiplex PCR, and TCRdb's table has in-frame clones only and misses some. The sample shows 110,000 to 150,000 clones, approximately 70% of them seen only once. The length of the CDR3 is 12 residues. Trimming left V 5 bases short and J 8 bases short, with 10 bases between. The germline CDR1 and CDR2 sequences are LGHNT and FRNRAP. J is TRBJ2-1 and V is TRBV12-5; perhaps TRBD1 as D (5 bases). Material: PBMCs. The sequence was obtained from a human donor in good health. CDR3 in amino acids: CASGTRVDEQFF. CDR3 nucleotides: TGTGCTAGTGGTACCAGGGTTGATGAGCAGTTCTTC. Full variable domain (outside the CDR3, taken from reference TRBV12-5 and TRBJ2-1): DARVTQTPRHKVTEMGQEVTMRCQPILGHNTVFWYRQTMMQGLELLAYFRNRAPLDDSGMPKDRFSAEMPDATLATLKIQPSEPRDSAVYFCASGTRVDEQFFGPGTRLTVL.